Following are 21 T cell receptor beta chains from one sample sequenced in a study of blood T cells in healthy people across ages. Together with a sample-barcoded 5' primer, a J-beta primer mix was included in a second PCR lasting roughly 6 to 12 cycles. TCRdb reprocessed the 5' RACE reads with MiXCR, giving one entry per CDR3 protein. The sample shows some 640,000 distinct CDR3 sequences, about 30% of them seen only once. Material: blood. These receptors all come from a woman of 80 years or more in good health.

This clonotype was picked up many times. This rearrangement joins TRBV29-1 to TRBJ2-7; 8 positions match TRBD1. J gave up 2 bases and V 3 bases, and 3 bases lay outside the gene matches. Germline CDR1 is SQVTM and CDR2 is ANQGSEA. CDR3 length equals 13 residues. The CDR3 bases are TGCAGCGTTGAGGGACAGGCGGCCTACGAGCAGTACTTC. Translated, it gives CSVEGQAAYEQYF.

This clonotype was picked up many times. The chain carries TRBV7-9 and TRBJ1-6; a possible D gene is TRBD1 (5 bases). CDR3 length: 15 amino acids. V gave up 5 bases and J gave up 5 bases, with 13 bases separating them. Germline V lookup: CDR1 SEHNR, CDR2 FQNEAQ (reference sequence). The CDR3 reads CASSQLGGNNSPLHF. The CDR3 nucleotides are TGTGCCAGCAGCCAACTGGGGGGAAATAATTCACCCCTCCACTTT.

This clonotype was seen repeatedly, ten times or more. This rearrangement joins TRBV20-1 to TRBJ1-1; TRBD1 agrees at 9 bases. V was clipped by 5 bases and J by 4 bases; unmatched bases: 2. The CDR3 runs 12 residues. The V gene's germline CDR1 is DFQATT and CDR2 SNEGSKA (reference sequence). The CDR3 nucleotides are TGCAGTGCTTCGGACAGGGGCACTGAAGCTTTCTTT. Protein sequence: CSASDRGTEAFF.

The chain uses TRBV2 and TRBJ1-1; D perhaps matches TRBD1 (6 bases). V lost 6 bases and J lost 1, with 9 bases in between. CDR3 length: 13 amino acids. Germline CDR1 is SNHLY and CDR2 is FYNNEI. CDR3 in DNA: TGTGCCAGCAGAACGGACAGGAACACTGAAGCTTTCTTT. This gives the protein CASRTDRNTEAFF. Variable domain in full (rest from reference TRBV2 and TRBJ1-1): EPEVTQTPSHQVTQMGQEVILRCVPISNHLYFYWYRQILGQKVEFLVSFYNNEISEKSEIFDDQFSVERPDGSNFTLKIRSTKLEDSAMYFCASRTDRNTEAFFGQGTRLTVV.

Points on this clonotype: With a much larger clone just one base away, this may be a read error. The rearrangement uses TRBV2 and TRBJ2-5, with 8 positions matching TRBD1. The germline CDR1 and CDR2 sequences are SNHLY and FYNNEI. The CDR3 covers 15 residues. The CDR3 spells CASSVGQGFRETRYF. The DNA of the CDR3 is TGTGCCAGCAGTGTAGGACAGGGTTTCCGAGAGACCCGGTACTTC.

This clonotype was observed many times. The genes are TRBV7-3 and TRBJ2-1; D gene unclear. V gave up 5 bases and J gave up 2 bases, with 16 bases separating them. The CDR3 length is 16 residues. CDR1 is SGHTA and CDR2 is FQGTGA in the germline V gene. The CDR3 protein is CASSPSLDLAYNEQFF. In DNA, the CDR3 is TGTGCCAGCAGCCCTTCGTTGGACCTGGCCTACAATGAGCAGTTCTTC.

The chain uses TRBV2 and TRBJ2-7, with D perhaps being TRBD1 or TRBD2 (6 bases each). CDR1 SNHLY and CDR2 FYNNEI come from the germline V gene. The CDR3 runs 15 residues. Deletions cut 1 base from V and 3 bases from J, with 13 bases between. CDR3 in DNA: TGTGCCAGCAGTGAAGGTGAGGGGGGTTACTACGAGCAGTACTTC. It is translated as CASSEGEGGYYEQYF.

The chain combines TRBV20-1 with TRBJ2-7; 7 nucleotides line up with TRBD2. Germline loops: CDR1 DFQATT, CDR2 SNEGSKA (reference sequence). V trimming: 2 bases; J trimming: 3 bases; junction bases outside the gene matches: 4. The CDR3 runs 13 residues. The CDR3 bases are TGCAGTGCTAGAATACGGGACTACTACGAGCAGTACTTC. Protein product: CSARIRDYYEQYF.

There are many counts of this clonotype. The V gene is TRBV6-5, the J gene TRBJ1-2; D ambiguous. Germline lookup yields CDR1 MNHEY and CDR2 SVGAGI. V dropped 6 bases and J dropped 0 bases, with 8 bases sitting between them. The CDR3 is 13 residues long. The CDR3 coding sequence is TGTGCCAGCAGAGCCGGGACTAACTATGGCTACACCTTC. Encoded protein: CASRAGTNYGYTF.

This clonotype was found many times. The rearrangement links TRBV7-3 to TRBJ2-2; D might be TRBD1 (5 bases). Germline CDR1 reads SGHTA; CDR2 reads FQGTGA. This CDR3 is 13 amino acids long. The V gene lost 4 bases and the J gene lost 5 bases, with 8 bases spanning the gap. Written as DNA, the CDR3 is TGTGCCAGCAGCTCGACAGTTACCGGGGAGCTGTTTTTT. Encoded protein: CASSSTVTGELFF.

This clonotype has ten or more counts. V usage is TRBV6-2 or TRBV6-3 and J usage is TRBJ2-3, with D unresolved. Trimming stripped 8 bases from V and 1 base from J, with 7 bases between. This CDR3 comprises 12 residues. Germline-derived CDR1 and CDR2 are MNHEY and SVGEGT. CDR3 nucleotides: TGTGCCAGCCGGACGGGCACAGATACGCAGTATTTT. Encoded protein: CASRTGTDTQYF.

This CDR3 is CAWSASQGNQPQHF. CDR3 DNA: TGTGCCTGGAGTGCCTCCCAGGGGAATCAGCCCCAGCATTTT. V gene TRBV30 combines with J gene TRBJ1-5; TRBD1 is a possible D gene (6 bases). The CDR3 consists of 14 residues. Germline V gene lookup returns CDR1 GTSNPN and CDR2 SVGIG (reference sequence). Trimming cost V 1 base and J 4 bases, with 11 bases left between them.

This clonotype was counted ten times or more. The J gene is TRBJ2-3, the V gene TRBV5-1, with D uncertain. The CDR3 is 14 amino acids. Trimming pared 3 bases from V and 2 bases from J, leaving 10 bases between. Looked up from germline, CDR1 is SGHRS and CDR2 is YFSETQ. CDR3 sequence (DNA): TGCGCCAGCAGCTCTAAACCGGACACAGATACGCAGTATTTT. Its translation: CASSSKPDTDTQYF. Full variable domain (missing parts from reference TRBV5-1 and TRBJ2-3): KAGVTQTPRYLIKTRGQQVTLSCSPISGHRSVSWYQQTPGQGLQFLFEYFSETQRNKGNFPGRFSGRQFSNSRSEMNVSTLELGDSALYLCASSSKPDTDTQYFGPGTRLTVL.

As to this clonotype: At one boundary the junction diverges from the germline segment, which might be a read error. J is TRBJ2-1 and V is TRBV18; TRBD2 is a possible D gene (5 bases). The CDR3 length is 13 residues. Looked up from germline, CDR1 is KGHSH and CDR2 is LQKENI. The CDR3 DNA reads TGTGCCAGCTCACCAGACTCGGGGAAGACCCAGTTTTTC. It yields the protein CASSPDSGKTQFF. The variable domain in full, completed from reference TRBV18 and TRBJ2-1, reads NAGVMQNPRHLVRRRGQEARLRCSPMKGHSHVYWYRQLPEEGLKFMVYLQKENIIDESGMPKERFSAEFPKEGPSILRIQQVVRGDSAAYFCASSPDSGKTQFFGPGTRLTVL.

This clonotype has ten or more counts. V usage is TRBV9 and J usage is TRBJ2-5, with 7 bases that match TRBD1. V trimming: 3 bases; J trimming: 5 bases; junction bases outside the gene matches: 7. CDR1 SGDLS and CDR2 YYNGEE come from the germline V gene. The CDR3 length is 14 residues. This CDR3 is CASSAGDSRETQYF. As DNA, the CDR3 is TGTGCCAGCAGCGCCGGGGACAGCCGGGAGACCCAGTACTTC.

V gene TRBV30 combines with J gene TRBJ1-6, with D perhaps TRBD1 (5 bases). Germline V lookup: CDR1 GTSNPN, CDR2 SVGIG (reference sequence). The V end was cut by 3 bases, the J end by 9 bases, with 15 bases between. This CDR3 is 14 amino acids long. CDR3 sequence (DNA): TGTGCCTGGAGGGGGCAGGGCTTCAGTTCACCCCTCCACTTT. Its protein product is CAWRGQGFSSPLHF.

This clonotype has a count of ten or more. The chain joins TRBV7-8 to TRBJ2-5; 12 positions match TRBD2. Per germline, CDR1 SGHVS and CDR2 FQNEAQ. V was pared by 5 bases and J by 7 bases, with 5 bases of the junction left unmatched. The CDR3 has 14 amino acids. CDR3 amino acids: CASSQRTSGVTQYF. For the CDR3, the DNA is TGTGCCAGCAGCCAAAGGACTAGCGGGGTGACCCAGTACTTC.

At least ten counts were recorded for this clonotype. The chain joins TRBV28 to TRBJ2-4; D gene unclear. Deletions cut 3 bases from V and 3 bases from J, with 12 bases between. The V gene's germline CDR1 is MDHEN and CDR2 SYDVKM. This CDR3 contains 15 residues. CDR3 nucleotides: TGTGCCAGCAGTTTCATTAGTTTTGACAAAAACATTCAGTACTTC. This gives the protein CASSFISFDKNIQYF.

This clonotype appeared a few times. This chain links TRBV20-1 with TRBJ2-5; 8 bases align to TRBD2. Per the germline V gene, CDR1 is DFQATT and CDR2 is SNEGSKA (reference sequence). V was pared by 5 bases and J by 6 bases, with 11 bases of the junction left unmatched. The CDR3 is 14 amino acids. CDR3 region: CSAPIAGNLKTQYF. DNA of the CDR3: TGCAGTGCTCCGATAGCGGGGAATTTGAAGACCCAGTACTTC.

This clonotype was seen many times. The CDR3 sequence is CASSPWDGYGYTF. The CDR3 coding sequence is TGTGCCAGCAGTCCCTGGGACGGATATGGCTACACCTTC. This chain uses TRBV6-5 with TRBJ1-2, with D maybe TRBD1 (5 bases). The CDR3 runs 13 residues. Germline CDR1 reads MNHEY; CDR2 reads SVGAGI. V lost 5 bases and J 5 bases, leaving 12 bases between the germline ends.

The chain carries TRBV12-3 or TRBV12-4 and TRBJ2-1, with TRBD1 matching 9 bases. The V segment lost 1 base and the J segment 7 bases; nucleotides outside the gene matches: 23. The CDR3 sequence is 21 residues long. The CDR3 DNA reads TGTGCCAGCAGTTTAGTCCTTAGGACAGGGGCTCTCTTTTTTGGCACTAATGAGCAGTTCTTC. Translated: CASSLVLRTGALFFGTNEQFF.